This passage covers 6 T cell receptor beta chains from one sample sequenced in a study of blood T cell repertoires in COVID-19. Clones were sequenced by immunoSEQ multiplex PCR, and TCRdb holds only the in-frame ones, with some missing. The sample holds tens of thousands of clones, approximately 90% seen once. Sequenced sample: peripheral blood. The receptors were sampled from an elderly woman with acute or convalescent COVID-19.

This chain uses TRBV2 with TRBJ1-4, with D tentatively TRBD1 (5 bases). The CDR3 spans 12 residues. Germline V CDR1 and CDR2: SNHLY, FYNNEI. Trimming removed 6 bases at V and 8 bases at J, with 10 bases between. For the CDR3, the DNA is TGTGCCAGCAGAGGGGATGGAGAAAAACTGTTTTTT. It specifies CASRGDGEKLFF. The whole variable domain, remainder taken from reference TRBV2 and TRBJ1-4, is EPEVTQTPSHQVTQMGQEVILRCVPISNHLYFYWYRQILGQKVEFLVSFYNNEISEKSEIFDDQFSVERPDGSNFTLKIRSTKLEDSAMYFCASRGDGEKLFFGSGTQLSVL.

This clone was seen a single time. The chain uses TRBV7-9 and TRBJ2-1, with TRBD2 identical over 12 bases. The CDR3 totals 15 residues. Germline V lookup: CDR1 SEHNR, CDR2 FQNEAQ (reference sequence). J gave up 12 bases and V 1 base, and 7 bases lay outside the gene matches. CDR3 in DNA: TGTGCCAGCAGCTTAGAAGGACTAGCGGGGCGGGGGCAGTTCTTC. Its translation: CASSLEGLAGRGQFF.

The chain links TRBV30 to TRBJ1-1; 9 bases are shared with TRBD1. With V trimmed by 1 base and J by 1 base, 10 bases remained unmatched. This CDR3 region has 17 residues. Looked up from germline, CDR1 is GTSNPN and CDR2 is SVGIG (reference sequence). The chain's CDR3 is CAWSDTNPGQGNTEAFF. The CDR3 DNA follows: TGTGCCTGGAGTGATACCAACCCGGGACAGGGGAACACTGAAGCTTTCTTT.

The chain joins TRBV4-2 to TRBJ2-1; TRBD2 matches 9 bases. The CDR3 loop spans 16 amino acids. Per the germline V gene, CDR1 is LGHNA and CDR2 is YNFKEQ. V lost 5 bases, J lost 2 bases, and 7 bases stayed unmatched. CDR3 coding DNA: TGTGCCAGCAGCGTAGCGGGGGCCCTTACCTACAATGAGCAGTTCTTC. This translates into CASSVAGALTYNEQFF.

The rearrangement uses TRBV3-1 (or the pseudogene TRBV3-2) and TRBJ2-5, with 9 bases lining up with TRBD1. This CDR3 is 14 amino acids long. V lost 1 base and J lost 7; bases outside the gene matches: 4. The germline V gene encodes CDR1 LGHDT and CDR2 YNNKEL (reference sequence). The CDR3 DNA reads as TGTGCCAGCAGCCAAGGACAGGGGGTGGGGACCCAGTACTTC. As protein: CASSQGQGVGTQYF.

The gene calls are TRBV10-3 and TRBJ2-5; D is perhaps TRBD1 (6 bases). Germline values: CDR1 ENHRY, CDR2 SYGVKD. This CDR3 is built from 13 residues. Trimming stripped 6 bases from V and 5 bases from J, with 13 bases between. DNA of the CDR3: TGTGCCATCAGCCGACAGGCGAGGGAGACCCAGTACTTC. Its protein product is CAISRQARETQYF.